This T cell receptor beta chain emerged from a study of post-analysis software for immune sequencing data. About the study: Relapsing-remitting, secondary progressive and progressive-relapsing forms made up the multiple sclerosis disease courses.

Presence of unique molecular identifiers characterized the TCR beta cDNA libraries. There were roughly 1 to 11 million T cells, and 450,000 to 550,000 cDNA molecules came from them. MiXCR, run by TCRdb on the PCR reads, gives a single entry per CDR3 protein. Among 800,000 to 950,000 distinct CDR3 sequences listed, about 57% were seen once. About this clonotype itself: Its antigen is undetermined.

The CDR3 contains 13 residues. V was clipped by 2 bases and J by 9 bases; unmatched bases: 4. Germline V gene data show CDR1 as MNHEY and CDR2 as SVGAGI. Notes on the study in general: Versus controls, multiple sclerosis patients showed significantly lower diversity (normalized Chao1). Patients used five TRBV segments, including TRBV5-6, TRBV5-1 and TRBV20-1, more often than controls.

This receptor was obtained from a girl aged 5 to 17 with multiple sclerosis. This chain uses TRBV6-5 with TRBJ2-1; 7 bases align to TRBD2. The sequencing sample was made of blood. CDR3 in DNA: TGTGCCAGCAGTTACCTCAGGGAGGGTGAGCAGTTCTTC. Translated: CASSYLREGEQFF.